This T cell receptor (beta chain) was sequenced for a study of shared clonotypes between healthy human individuals. The germline V and J ends were trimmed by 4 bases and 4 bases, with 12 bases remaining between them. Germline values: CDR1 SGHDT, CDR2 YYEEEE. The CDR3 is made up of 14 amino acids. Naivety among CD8 cells was defined by CD45RO negativity and positive CCR7 selection, thereby excluding terminally differentiated effector memory CD45RA+ cells. Participating donors were healthy, HIV-negative adults free of recent acute infections or vaccinations. Every donor was a Caucasian adult from Nashville, Tennessee. It was at deep level that the assay was run. The authors split each subset's genomic DNA evenly across several immunoSEQ plates. TCRdb's copy holds only in-frame clones and misses some; the assay was immunoSEQ multiplex PCR. The sample lists about 1.9 million clones, around 95% seen once, with about 1.7% in the top ten.

The sequence came from a man aged 18 to 30 in good health. Some clones in this sample may be carry-over from other donors' samples. The gene calls are TRBV5-6 and TRBJ1-3; possible D gene TRBD1, 6 bases. Sequencing was carried out using naive CD8+ T cells from PBMCs. The CDR3, as DNA: TGTGCCAGCAGCAAAGGGGGGGCCGGAAACACCATATATTTT. This codes for CASSKGGAGNTIYF.